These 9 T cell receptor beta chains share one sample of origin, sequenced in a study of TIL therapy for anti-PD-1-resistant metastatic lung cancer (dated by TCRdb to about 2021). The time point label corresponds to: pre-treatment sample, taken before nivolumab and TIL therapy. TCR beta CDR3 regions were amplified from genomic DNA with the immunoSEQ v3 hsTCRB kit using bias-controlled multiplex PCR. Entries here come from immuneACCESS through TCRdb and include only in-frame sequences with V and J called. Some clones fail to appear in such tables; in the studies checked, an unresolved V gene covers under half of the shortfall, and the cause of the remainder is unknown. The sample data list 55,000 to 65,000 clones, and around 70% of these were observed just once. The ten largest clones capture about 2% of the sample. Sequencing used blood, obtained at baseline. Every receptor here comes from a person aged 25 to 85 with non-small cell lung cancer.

This CDR3 reads CSARVDYEQYF. As DNA, the CDR3 is TGCAGTGCTAGAGTCGACTACGAGCAGTACTTC. V gene TRBV20-1 combines with J gene TRBJ2-7; D not resolved. Trimming pared 1 base from V and 3 bases from J, leaving 4 bases between. CDR1 is DFQATT and CDR2 is SNEGSKA in the germline V gene (reference sequence). The CDR3 has 11 residues.

The CDR3 sequence is CASSQRQLQETQYF. The DNA for the CDR3 is TGTGCCAGCAGCCAGAGACAGTTACAAGAGACCCAGTACTTC. The V gene is TRBV7-2, the J gene TRBJ2-5; D is possibly TRBD1 (5 bases). Trimming removed 5 bases at V and 2 bases at J, with 12 bases between. The CDR3 has 14 residues. Germline loops: CDR1 SGHTA, CDR2 FQGNSA. Full variable domain (outside the CDR3, taken from reference TRBV7-2 and TRBJ2-5): GAGVSQSPSNKVTEKGKDVELRCDPISGHTALYWYRQSLGQGLEFLIYFQGNSAPDKSGLPSDRFSAERTGGSVSTLTIQRTQQEDSAVYLCASSQRQLQETQYFGPGTRLLVL.

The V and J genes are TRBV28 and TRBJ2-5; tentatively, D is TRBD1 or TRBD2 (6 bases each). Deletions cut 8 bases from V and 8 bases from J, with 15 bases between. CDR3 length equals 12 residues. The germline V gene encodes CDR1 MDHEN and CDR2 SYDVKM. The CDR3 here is CASAGQGRTQYF. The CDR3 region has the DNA TGTGCCAGCGCGGGGCAGGGGCGAACCCAGTACTTC.

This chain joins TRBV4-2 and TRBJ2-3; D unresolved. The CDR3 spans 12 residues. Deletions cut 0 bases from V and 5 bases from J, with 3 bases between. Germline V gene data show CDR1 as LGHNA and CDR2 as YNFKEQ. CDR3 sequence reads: CASSQERDTQYF. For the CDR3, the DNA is TGTGCCAGCAGCCAAGAGCGAGATACGCAGTATTTT.

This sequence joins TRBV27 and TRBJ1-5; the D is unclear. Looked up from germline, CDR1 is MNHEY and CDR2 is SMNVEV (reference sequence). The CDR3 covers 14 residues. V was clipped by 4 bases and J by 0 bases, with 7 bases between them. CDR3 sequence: CASSWEYSNQPQHF. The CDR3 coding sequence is TGTGCCAGCAGTTGGGAGTATAGCAATCAGCCCCAGCATTTT.

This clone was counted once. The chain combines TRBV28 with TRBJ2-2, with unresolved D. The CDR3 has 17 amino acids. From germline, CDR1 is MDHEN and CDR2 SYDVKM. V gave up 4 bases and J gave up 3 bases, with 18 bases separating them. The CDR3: CASSSGAVEGYTGELFF. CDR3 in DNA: TGTGCCAGCAGTTCGGGTGCCGTAGAAGGGTACACCGGGGAGCTGTTTTTT.

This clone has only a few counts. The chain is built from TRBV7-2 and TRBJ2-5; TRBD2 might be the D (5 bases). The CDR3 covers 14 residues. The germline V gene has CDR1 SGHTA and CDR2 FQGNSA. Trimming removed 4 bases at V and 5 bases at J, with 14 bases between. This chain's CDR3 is CASSSPTSRETQYF. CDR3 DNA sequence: TGTGCCAGCAGCTCCCCCACTAGTAGGGAGACCCAGTACTTC.

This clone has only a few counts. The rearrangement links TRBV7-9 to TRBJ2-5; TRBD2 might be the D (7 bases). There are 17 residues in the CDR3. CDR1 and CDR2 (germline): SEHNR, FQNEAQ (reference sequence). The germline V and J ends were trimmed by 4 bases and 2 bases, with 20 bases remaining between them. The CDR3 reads CASSYLNRGAQQETQYF. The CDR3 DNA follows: TGTGCCAGCAGCTACCTGAATCGGGGGGCTCAACAAGAGACCCAGTACTTC.

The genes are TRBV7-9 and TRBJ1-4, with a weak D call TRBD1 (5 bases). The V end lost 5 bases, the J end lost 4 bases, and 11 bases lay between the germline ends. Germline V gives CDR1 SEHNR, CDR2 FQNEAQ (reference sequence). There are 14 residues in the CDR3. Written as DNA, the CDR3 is TGTGCCAGCAGCCAGTCAGGGAGTAATGAAAAACTGTTTTTT. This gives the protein CASSQSGSNEKLFF.